Listed here are 31 T cell receptor beta chains from one sample, sequenced in a study of cytomegalovirus exposure and HLA in healthy donors. PCR was performed using 60 Vbeta and 13 Jbeta primers. Data came from immunoSEQ multiplex PCR; TCRdb stores just in-frame clones and leaves some out. The sample comprises some 79,000 clones, 60% to 85% of which are singletons, and less than 6% rests with the top ten. Sequenced: PBMCs. All receptors derive from a male donor in good health and CMV-seropositive.

The chain has TRBV5-4 and TRBJ1-1; tentative D call: TRBD1 (5 bases). Trimming cost V 0 bases and J 0 bases, with 9 bases left between them. The CDR3 length is 15 residues. Germline loops: CDR1 SGHNT, CDR2 YYREEE (reference sequence). The CDR3 region has the DNA TGTGCCAGCAGCTTGGGGGGCAGGGTGAACACTGAAGCTTTCTTT. Translation: CASSLGGRVNTEAFF.

This clone was seen only once. The V and J genes are TRBV7-9 and TRBJ2-1; the match to TRBD2 covers 11 bases. The CDR3 runs 19 residues. Per the germline V gene, CDR1 is SEHNR and CDR2 is FQNEAQ (reference sequence). Germline trimming cut 0 bases from V and 4 bases from J; bases unmatched to any gene: 11. The CDR3, as DNA: TGTGCCAGCAGCTTAGCGCCAGGGGCCGGGACTAGCGGATACAATGAGCAGTTCTTC. This sequence encodes CASSLAPGAGTSGYNEQFF.

V usage is TRBV7-2 and J usage is TRBJ1-4; TRBD1 matches at 7 bases. Germline-derived CDR1 and CDR2 are SGHTA and FQGNSA. The CDR3 length is 16 residues. Trimming at V came to 5 bases and at J to 0 bases, leaving 6 bases not matched to a gene. As DNA, the CDR3 is TGTGCCAGCAGCACCGACAGGGCAACAACTAATGAAAAACTGTTTTTT. It translates to CASSTDRATTNEKLFF.

The chain has TRBV9 and TRBJ2-3, with D maybe TRBD1 (5 bases). The CDR3 is 13 amino acids. Looked up from germline, CDR1 is SGDLS and CDR2 is YYNGEE. The V and J ends lost 0 bases and 14 bases respectively, with 16 bases between them. The CDR3, as DNA: TGTGCCAGCAGCGTAGACGTTCGACAGACGGCGTATTTT. This gives the protein CASSVDVRQTAYF.

The V call is TRBV29-1, the J call TRBJ1-2, with 8 nucleotides matching TRBD1. The CDR3 sequence is 13 residues long. The V gene end was trimmed by 6 bases and the J gene end by 4 bases; junction bases not matched to a gene: 7. Germline V gene lookup returns CDR1 SQVTM and CDR2 ANQGSEA. CDR3 in amino acids: CSVDRQGSYGYTF. CDR3 sequence (DNA): TGCAGCGTCGATAGACAGGGGAGCTATGGCTACACCTTC.

V is TRBV27 and J is TRBJ2-1; possibly TRBD1 for D (5 bases). The germline V gene encodes CDR1 MNHEY and CDR2 SMNVEV (reference sequence). The CDR3 is 14 residues long. Trimming cost V 9 bases and J 0 bases, with 12 bases left between them. In DNA, the CDR3 is TGTGCCAGTCTGGACACGACCTCCTACAATGAGCAGTTCTTC. Translated, it gives CASLDTTSYNEQFF.

J is TRBJ1-6 and V is TRBV2; 8 nucleotides match TRBD1. Germline CDR1 reads SNHLY; CDR2 reads FYNNEI. Germline trimming cut 6 bases from V and 8 bases from J; bases unmatched to any gene: 6. CDR3 length: 14 residues. CDR3 coding DNA: TGTGCCAGCAGAGGGACAGGTCCGTATTCACCCCTCCACTTT. The encoded protein is CASRGTGPYSPLHF.

The chain has TRBV19 and TRBJ2-5; 12 nucleotides align to TRBD2. With V trimmed by 10 bases and J by 4 bases, 7 bases remained unmatched. From germline, CDR1 is LNHDA and CDR2 SQIVND (reference sequence). The CDR3 sequence is 14 residues long. In DNA, the CDR3 is TGTGCCACAACTAGCGGGAGGATGGGAGAGACCCAGTACTTC. Its protein is CATTSGRMGETQYF.

This chain joins TRBV28 and TRBJ1-1, with D possibly matching TRBD1 (5 bases). The V gene lost 6 bases and the J gene lost 0 bases, with 14 bases spanning the gap. Germline V gives CDR1 MDHEN, CDR2 SYDVKM. The CDR3 sequence is 15 residues long. CDR3 coding DNA: TGTGCCAGCAGAATGGGGGGAGGCTTGAACACTGAAGCTTTCTTT. This sequence encodes CASRMGGGLNTEAFF.

The table lists this clone with a few counts. The chain recombines TRBV28 with TRBJ1-2, with D possibly being TRBD1 (6 bases). The CDR3 covers 17 residues. Germline CDR1 reads MDHEN; CDR2 reads SYDVKM. V was cut by 3 bases and J by 2 bases, with 19 bases left in between. CDR3 loop: CASSFWGARQANYGYTF. The CDR3 DNA reads TGTGCCAGCAGTTTTTGGGGTGCCAGACAGGCAAACTATGGCTACACCTTC.

This clone counts as medium-sized. The J gene is TRBJ1-1, the V gene TRBV27; D is ambiguous. The CDR3 sequence is 13 residues long. V was pared by 2 bases and J by 1 base, with 5 bases between. Germline V gene sequence: CDR1 MNHEY, CDR2 SMNVEV (reference sequence). Here the CDR3 reads CASSLRENTEAFF. The DNA of the CDR3 is TGTGCCAGCAGTTTACGGGAGAACACTGAAGCTTTCTTT.

The rearrangement uses TRBV27 and TRBJ1-1, with 7 bases aligning to TRBD1. Germline loops: CDR1 MNHEY, CDR2 SMNVEV (reference sequence). The CDR3 runs to 16 residues. Trimming took 7 bases from V and 7 from J; bases not matched to a gene: 18. The CDR3 protein is CASTKRRYGQDGEAFF. CDR3 nucleotide sequence: TGTGCCAGCACCAAAAGGCGATACGGACAGGACGGTGAAGCTTTCTTT.

The chain is built from TRBV19 and TRBJ2-1; maybe TRBD1 (5 bases). CDR1 is LNHDA, CDR2 SQIVND, per germline (reference sequence). The CDR3 is made up of 13 amino acids. Trimming removed 3 bases from V and 9 bases from J, with 12 bases in between. In DNA, the CDR3 is TGTGCCAGTAGTATTGACAGAACTCGTGAGCAGTTCTTC. It codes for CASSIDRTREQFF. Full variable domain (remainder filled in from reference TRBV19 and TRBJ2-1): DGGITQSPKYLFRKEGQNVTLSCEQNLNHDAMYWYRQDPGQGLRLIYYSQIVNDFQKGDIAEGYSVSREKKESFPLTVTSAQKNPTAFYLCASSIDRTREQFFGPGTRLTVL.

This clone was observed a few times. The chain couples TRBV6-5 to TRBJ2-6, with D hard to call. The germline CDR1 and CDR2 sequences are MNHEY and SVGAGI. There are 15 residues in the CDR3. V was cut by 6 bases and J by 0 bases, with 9 bases left in between. The CDR3: CASRPPGSGANVLTF. In nucleotides, the CDR3 is TGTGCCAGCAGACCACCGGGCTCTGGGGCCAACGTCCTGACTTTC.

This clone was found once. V is TRBV29-1 and J is TRBJ2-3, with D tentatively TRBD1 (6 bases). The CDR3 runs 14 residues. Germline loops: CDR1 SQVTM, CDR2 ANQGSEA. The V end was cut by 4 bases, the J end by 2 bases, with 13 bases between. The CDR3 reads CSVGAGVLTDTQYF. The DNA of the CDR3 is TGCAGCGTTGGGGCAGGGGTCCTCACAGATACGCAGTATTTT.

This chain uses TRBV2 with TRBJ2-1, with D tentatively TRBD2 (6 bases). CDR1 SNHLY and CDR2 FYNNEI come from the germline V gene. V gave up 1 base and J gave up 4 bases, with 11 bases separating them. CDR3 length equals 15 residues. The CDR3 sequence: CASSEGGGPYNEQFF. DNA for the CDR3: TGTGCCAGCAGTGAAGGGGGAGGTCCTTACAATGAGCAGTTCTTC.

The chain joins TRBV30 to TRBJ1-6; 9 nucleotides align to TRBD1. V shed 5 bases and J 10 bases; nucleotides not matched to a gene: 12. Germline loops: CDR1 GTSNPN, CDR2 SVGIG (reference sequence). The CDR3 loop spans 15 amino acids. The CDR3 DNA follows: TGTGCCTGGGATCCGGGACAGGGTATGGGGTCACCCCTCCACTTT. Its protein product is CAWDPGQGMGSPLHF.

The chain links TRBV14 to TRBJ1-2, with 9 bases fitting TRBD1. The ends lost 1 base at V and 6 bases at J; junction bases unmatched: 9. CDR1 and CDR2 (germline): SGHDN, FVKESK. This CDR3 region has 16 residues. CDR3 residues: CASSQVPKDRGNGYTF. For the CDR3, the DNA is TGTGCCAGCAGCCAAGTGCCCAAGGACAGGGGAAATGGCTACACCTTC.

The gene calls are TRBV28 and TRBJ1-1; the D is unclear. V was cut by 6 bases and J by 6 bases, with 20 bases left in between. The CDR3 consists of 15 residues. CDR1 and CDR2 (germline): MDHEN, SYDVKM. CDR3: CASRPLMGKRAEAFF. As DNA, the CDR3 is TGTGCCAGCAGACCCCTCATGGGGAAGAGGGCTGAAGCTTTCTTT.

This chain connects TRBV19 to TRBJ1-5, with a tentative D call TRBD1 (6 bases). V was pared by 6 bases and J by 0 bases, with 15 bases between. The germline V gene has CDR1 LNHDA and CDR2 SQIVND (reference sequence). The CDR3 has 16 residues. Written as DNA, the CDR3 is TGTGCCAGTAGGCTCCCGACAGGCGATAGCAATCAGCCCCAGCATTTT. This sequence encodes CASRLPTGDSNQPQHF.

In the case of this clone: Relative to the germline gene, one junction end is altered; a read error may explain this. The V call is TRBV7-9, the J call TRBJ2-7; perhaps TRBD2 as D (5 bases). Germline V gives CDR1 SEHNR, CDR2 FQNEAQ (reference sequence). The CDR3 covers 16 residues. The chain's CDR3 is CSSSPIEGPDYHEQYF. The CDR3 DNA reads TGTTCCAGCAGCCCTATAGAGGGCCCAGACTATCACGAGCAGTACTTC.

The V call is TRBV6-5, the J call TRBJ2-6, with D possibly being TRBD1 (5 bases). V lost 6 bases to trimming and J lost 2 bases, with 11 bases between them. The germline V gene has CDR1 MNHEY and CDR2 SVGAGI. The CDR3 runs to 15 residues. This CDR3 is CASRPQGAGANVLTF. Here the CDR3 DNA reads TGTGCCAGCAGACCCCAGGGCGCTGGGGCCAACGTCCTGACTTTC.

J is TRBJ1-1 and V is TRBV2, with a possible D match to TRBD1 (5 bases). Germline CDR1 SNHLY, CDR2 FYNNEI. Trimming cost V 6 bases and J 3 bases, with 11 bases left between them. CDR3 length: 13 residues. In DNA, the CDR3 is TGTGCCAGCAGGGAGGGACGAGACACTGAAGCTTTCTTT. The encoded protein is CASREGRDTEAFF.

The chain couples TRBV7-9 to TRBJ1-1; D call uncertain. CDR1 and CDR2 (germline): SEHNR, FQNEAQ (reference sequence). V was pared by 5 bases and J by 0 bases, with 7 bases between. The CDR3 extends over 13 amino acids. The CDR3 region is CASSHGMNTEAFF. CDR3 in DNA: TGTGCCAGCAGCCACGGGATGAACACTGAAGCTTTCTTT.

This rearrangement joins TRBV30 to TRBJ2-1; D is possibly TRBD1 (6 bases). The CDR3 runs 16 residues. With 1 base removed from V and 10 bases from J, the gap between germline ends came to 23 bases. Germline V gene lookup returns CDR1 GTSNPN and CDR2 SVGIG (reference sequence). This CDR3 is CAWSGGHGTPNREQFF. Here the CDR3 DNA reads TGTGCCTGGAGTGGGGGCCACGGGACACCGAATCGGGAGCAGTTCTTC.

This chain joins TRBV28 and TRBJ1-2; 8 bases are a match to TRBD1. CDR1 is MDHEN, CDR2 SYDVKM, per germline. The CDR3 consists of 15 residues. V dropped 5 bases and J dropped 3; count of bases not matched to a gene: 8. The CDR3 bases are TGTGCCAGCAGTGCGCATGGACAGGGACACTATGGCTACACCTTC. It encodes CASSAHGQGHYGYTF.

This chain joins TRBV19 and TRBJ1-1; TRBD1 matches at 7 bases. The CDR3 loop spans 17 amino acids. The germline CDR1 and CDR2 sequences are LNHDA and SQIVND (reference sequence). V shed 5 bases, J shed 1 base, and the junction held 13 bases outside the gene matches. CDR3 amino acids: CASSSMTGYKENTEAFF. The CDR3 nucleotides read TGTGCCAGTAGTTCGATGACAGGGTATAAGGAGAACACTGAAGCTTTCTTT.

The J gene is TRBJ1-5, the V gene TRBV27; D gene unclear. The CDR3 loop spans 15 amino acids. CDR1 and CDR2 from the germline V gene are MNHEY and SMNVEV (reference sequence). With 2 bases removed from V and 2 bases from J, the gap between germline ends came to 10 bases. CDR3 bases: TGTGCCAGCAGTTTACGAGGGCATCGCAATCAGCCCCAGCATTTT. It is translated as CASSLRGHRNQPQHF.

The chain has TRBV29-1 and TRBJ1-5, with D possibly being TRBD1 (6 bases). The germline V and J ends were trimmed by 6 bases and 5 bases, with 14 bases remaining between them. CDR1 SQVTM and CDR2 ANQGSEA come from the germline V gene. This CDR3 comprises 13 residues. The CDR3 DNA reads as TGCAGCGTCCTACAGGGCGTCGATCAGCCCCAGCATTTT. This codes for CSVLQGVDQPQHF. The full variable domain, its missing parts supplied by reference TRBV29-1 and TRBJ1-5, is SAVISQKPSRDICQRGTSLTIQCQVDSQVTMMFWYRQQPGQSLTLIATANQGSEATYESGFVIDKFPISRPNLTFSTLTVSNMSPEDSSIYLCSVLQGVDQPQHFGDGTRLSIL.

The J gene is TRBJ2-3, the V gene TRBV5-4, with D possibly TRBD2 on 6 matching bases. The CDR3 contains 19 residues. Deletions cut 0 bases from V and 0 bases from J, with 20 bases between. Germline CDR1 and CDR2: SGHNT and YYREEE (reference sequence). CDR3 loop: CASSLDGTPHPASTDTQYF. The CDR3 nucleotides are TGTGCCAGCAGCTTGGATGGGACTCCCCACCCAGCTAGCACAGATACGCAGTATTTT. Full variable domain (outside the CDR3, taken from reference TRBV5-4 and TRBJ2-3): ETGVTQSPTHLIKTRGQQVTLRCSSQSGHNTVSWYQQALGQGPQFIFQYYREEENGRGNFPPRFSGLQFPNYSSELNVNALELDDSALYLCASSLDGTPHPASTDTQYFGPGTRLTVL.

This chain links TRBV29-1 with TRBJ2-3; tentative D call: TRBD2 (6 bases). Trimming cost V 1 base and J 0 bases, with 20 bases left between them. The CDR3 covers 18 residues. Germline V gene sequence: CDR1 SQVTM, CDR2 ANQGSEA. The CDR3 sequence is CSVEVGWAGGRSTDTQYF. The CDR3 DNA reads TGCAGCGTTGAAGTAGGTTGGGCCGGGGGTCGTAGCACAGATACGCAGTATTTT.